This T cell receptor (beta chain) was captured in a study of blood T cell repertoires in COVID-19. Assay used: immunoSEQ multiplex PCR; TCRdb lists only in-frame clones, some missing. The sample has approximately 310,000 clones; about 85% are singletons. This CDR3 contains 15 residues. Germline V CDR1 and CDR2: MDHEN, SYDVKM. The V and J ends lost 2 bases and 1 base, in that order; junction bases with no gene match: 1. Sequenced material: PBMCs or T cells enriched from blood (not recorded which). This sequence originates from a woman younger than 45 who had been exposed to COVID-19. This chain connects TRBV28 to TRBJ2-2; 7 bases match TRBD1. This CDR3 is CASSLRGRNTGELFF. The CDR3 nucleotides read TGTGCCAGCAGTTTAAGGGGGCGGAACACCGGGGAGCTGTTTTTT.